This entry describes one T cell receptor beta chain. Stated time point: newly diagnosed GD, antithyroid drugs for less than 3 months. RNA from PBMCs was the source of the TCR library. Patients with Graves' disease were diagnosed by American Thyroid Association guidelines. The data belong to a study of regulatory T cells in long-lasting Graves disease. Library construction for TCR beta used iRepertoire HTBI primers and Arm-PCR of CDR3 regions. TCRdb re-derived calls from the multiplex PCR reads in MiXCR, one entry per CDR3 protein. There are under 450,000 distinct CDR3 sequences in the sample; approximately 10% occur only once, and about 20% lies in the top ten. Germline V CDR1 and CDR2: DFQATT, SNEGSKA (reference sequence). Trimming left V 3 bases short and J 4 bases short, with 15 bases between. The CDR3 contains 14 residues. This sample was also put to use in a study of T cells in Graves' hyperthyroidism and ophthalmopathy. That paper notes: TCR CDR3 regions were first amplified by RT-PCR with HTBI primers.

The V gene is TRBV20-1, the J gene TRBJ1-2; D remains unclear. The sequence was collected from a woman under 30 with Graves disease. Sequencing was performed on peripheral blood mononuclear cells (PBMCs), taken at new diagnosis, from a patient treated with antithyroid drugs. The CDR3 region has the DNA TGCAGTGCTAGTACGGGAGGGCAGAGCTATGGCTACACCTTC. Its protein is CSASTGGQSYGYTF.